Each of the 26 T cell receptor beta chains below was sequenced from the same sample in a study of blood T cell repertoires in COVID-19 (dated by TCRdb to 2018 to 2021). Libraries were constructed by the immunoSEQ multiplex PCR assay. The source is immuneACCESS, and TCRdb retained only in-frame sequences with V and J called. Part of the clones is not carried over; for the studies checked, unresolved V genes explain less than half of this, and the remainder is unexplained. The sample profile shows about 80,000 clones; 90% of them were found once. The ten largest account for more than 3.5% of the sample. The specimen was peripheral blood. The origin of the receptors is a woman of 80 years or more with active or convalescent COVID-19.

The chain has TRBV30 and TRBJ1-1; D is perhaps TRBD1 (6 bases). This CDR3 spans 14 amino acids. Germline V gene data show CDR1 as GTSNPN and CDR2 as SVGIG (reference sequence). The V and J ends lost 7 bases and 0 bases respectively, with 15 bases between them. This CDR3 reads CASLAGGLNTEAFF. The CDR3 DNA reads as TGTGCCTCCCTGGCGGGGGGCCTGAACACTGAAGCTTTCTTT.

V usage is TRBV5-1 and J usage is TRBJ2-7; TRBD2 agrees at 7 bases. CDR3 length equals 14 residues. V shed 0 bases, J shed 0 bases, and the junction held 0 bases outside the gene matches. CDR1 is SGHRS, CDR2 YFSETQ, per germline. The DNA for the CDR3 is TGCGCCAGCAGCTTGGGCGGGAGCTCCTACGAGCAGTACTTC. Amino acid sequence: CASSLGGSSYEQYF.

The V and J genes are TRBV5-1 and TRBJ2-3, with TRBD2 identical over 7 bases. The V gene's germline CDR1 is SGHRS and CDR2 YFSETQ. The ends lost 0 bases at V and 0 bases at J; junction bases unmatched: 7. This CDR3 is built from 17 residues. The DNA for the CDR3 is TGCGCCAGCAGCTTGGTGCGGGTCGGGAGGAGCACAGATACGCAGTATTTT. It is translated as CASSLVRVGRSTDTQYF.

CDR3 sequence (DNA): TGTGCCAGCAGCGTTAGTGGGGCAGCCAACTCTGGAAACACCATATATTTT. Translated, it gives CASSVSGAANSGNTIYF. This sequence joins TRBV9 and TRBJ1-3; perhaps TRBD1 as D (5 bases). V was shortened by 2 bases and J by 0 bases, with 15 bases between the two germline ends. CDR1 and CDR2 (germline): SGDLS, YYNGEE. The length of the CDR3 is 17 residues.

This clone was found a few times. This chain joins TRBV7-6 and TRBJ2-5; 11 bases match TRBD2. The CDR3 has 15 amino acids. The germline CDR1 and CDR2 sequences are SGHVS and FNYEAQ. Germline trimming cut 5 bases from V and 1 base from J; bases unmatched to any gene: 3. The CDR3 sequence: CASSQGTSGQETQYF. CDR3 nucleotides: TGTGCCAGCAGCCAAGGGACTAGCGGCCAAGAGACCCAGTACTTC. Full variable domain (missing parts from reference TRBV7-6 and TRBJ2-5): GAGVSQSPRYKVTKRGQDVALRCDPISGHVSLYWYRQALGQGPEFLTYFNYEAQQDKSGLPNDRFSAERPEGSISTLTIQRTEQRDSAMYRCASSQGTSGQETQYFGPGTRLLVL.

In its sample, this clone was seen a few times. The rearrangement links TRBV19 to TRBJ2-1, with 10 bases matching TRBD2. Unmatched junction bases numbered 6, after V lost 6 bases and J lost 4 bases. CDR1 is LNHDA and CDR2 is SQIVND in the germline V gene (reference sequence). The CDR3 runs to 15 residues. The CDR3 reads CASRELAGKYNEQFF. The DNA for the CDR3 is TGTGCCAGTAGAGAACTAGCGGGGAAATACAATGAGCAGTTCTTC.

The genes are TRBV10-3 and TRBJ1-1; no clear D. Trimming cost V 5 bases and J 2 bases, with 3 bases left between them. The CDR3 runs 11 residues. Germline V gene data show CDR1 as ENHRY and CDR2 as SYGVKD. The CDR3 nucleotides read TGTGCCATCAGTTCAAACACTGAAGCTTTCTTT. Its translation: CAISSNTEAFF.

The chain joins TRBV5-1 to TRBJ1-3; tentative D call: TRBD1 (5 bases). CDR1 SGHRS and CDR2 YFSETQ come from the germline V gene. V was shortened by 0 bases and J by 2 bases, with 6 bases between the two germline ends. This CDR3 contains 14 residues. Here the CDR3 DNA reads TGCGCCAGCAGCTTGGGACAGACTGGAAACACCATATATTTT. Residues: CASSLGQTGNTIYF.

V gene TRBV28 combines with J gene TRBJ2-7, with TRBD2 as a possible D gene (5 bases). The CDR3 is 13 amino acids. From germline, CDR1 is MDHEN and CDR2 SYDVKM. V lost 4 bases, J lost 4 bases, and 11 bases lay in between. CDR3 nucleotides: TGTGCCAGCAGTTCGGGAACTAGGTACGAGCAGTACTTC. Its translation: CASSSGTRYEQYF.

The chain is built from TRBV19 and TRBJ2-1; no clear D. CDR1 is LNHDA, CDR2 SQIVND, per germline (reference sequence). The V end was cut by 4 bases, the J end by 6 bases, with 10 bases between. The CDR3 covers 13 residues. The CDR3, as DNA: TGTGCCAGTAGTACCTACCACTCCAATGAGCAGTTCTTC. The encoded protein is CASSTYHSNEQFF.

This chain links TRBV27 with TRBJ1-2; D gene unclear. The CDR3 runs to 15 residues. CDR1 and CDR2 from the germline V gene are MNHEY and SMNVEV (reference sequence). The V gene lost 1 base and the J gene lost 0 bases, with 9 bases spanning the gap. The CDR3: CASSLYGQANYGYTF. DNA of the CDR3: TGTGCCAGCAGTTTATATGGGCAGGCTAACTATGGCTACACCTTC.

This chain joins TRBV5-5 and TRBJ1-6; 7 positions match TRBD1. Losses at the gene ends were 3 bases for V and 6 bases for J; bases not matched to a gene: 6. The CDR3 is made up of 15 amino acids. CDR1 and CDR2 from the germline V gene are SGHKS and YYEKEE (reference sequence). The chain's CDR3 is CASSSPGQPNSPLHF. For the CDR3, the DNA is TGTGCCAGCAGCTCCCCGGGACAGCCTAATTCACCCCTCCACTTT. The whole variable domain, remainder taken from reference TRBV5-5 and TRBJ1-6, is DAGVTQSPTHLIKTRGQQVTLRCSPISGHKSVSWYQQVLGQGPQFIFQYYEKEERGRGNFPDRFSARQFPNYSSELNVNALLLGDSALYLCASSSPGQPNSPLHFGNGTRLTVT.

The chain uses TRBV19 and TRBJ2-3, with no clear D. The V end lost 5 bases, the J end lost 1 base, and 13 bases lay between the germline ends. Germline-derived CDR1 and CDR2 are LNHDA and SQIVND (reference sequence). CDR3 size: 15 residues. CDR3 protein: CASSPAGPRTDTQYF. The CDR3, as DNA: TGTGCCAGTAGTCCTGCAGGTCCCCGCACAGATACGCAGTATTTT.

CDR3 DNA: TGTGCCAGCAGCCACCTCGACAGGGCGAGTTACGAGCAGTACTTC. This codes for CASSHLDRASYEQYF. The chain uses TRBV16 and TRBJ2-7, with TRBD1 matching 7 bases. The CDR3 runs to 15 residues. Per the germline V gene, CDR1 is KGHSY and CDR2 is FQNENV. Trimming removed 3 bases from V and 4 bases from J; junction bases left unmatched: 9.

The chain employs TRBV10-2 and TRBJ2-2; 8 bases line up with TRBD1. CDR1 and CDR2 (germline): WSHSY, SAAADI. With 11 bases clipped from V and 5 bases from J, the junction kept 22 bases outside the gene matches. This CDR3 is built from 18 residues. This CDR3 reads CAGHTNLINRGRTGELFF. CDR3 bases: TGCGCCGGACACACGAACCTGATTAACAGGGGGAGGACCGGGGAGCTGTTTTTT.

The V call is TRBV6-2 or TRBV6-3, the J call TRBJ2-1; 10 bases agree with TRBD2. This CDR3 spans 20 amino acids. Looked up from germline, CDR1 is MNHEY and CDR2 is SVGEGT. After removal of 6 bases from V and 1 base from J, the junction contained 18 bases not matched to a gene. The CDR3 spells CASSLDLRTSGGRSYNEQFF. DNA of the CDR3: TGTGCCAGCAGCTTGGATCTTAGGACTAGCGGTGGAAGATCCTACAATGAGCAGTTCTTC.

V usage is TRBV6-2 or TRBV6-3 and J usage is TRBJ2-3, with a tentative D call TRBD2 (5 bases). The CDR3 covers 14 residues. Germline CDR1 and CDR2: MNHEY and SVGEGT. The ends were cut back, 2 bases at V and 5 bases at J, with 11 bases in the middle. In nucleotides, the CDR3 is TGTGCCAGCAGTTACCGAGCGGAGCGAGATACGCAGTATTTT. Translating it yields CASSYRAERDTQYF.

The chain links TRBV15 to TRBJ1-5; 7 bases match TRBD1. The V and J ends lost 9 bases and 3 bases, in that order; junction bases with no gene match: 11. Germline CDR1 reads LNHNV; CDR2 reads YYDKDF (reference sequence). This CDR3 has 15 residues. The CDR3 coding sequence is TGTGCCACTGCTAACCGGGACAGCTACAATCAGCCCCAGCATTTT. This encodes CATANRDSYNQPQHF. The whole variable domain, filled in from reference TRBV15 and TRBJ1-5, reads DAMVIQNPRYQVTQFGKPVTLSCSQTLNHNVMYWYQQKSSQAPKLLFHYYDKDFNNEADTPDNFQSRRPNTSFCFLDIRSPGLGDTAMYLCATANRDSYNQPQHFGDGTRLSIL.

CDR3 loop: CASSLGATYGYTF. CDR3 coding DNA: TGTGCCAGCAGCTTAGGGGCGACCTATGGCTACACCTTC. This sequence joins TRBV7-9 and TRBJ1-2; D uncertain. Germline V lookup: CDR1 SEHNR, CDR2 FQNEAQ (reference sequence). Trimming stripped 1 base from V and 4 bases from J, with 7 bases between. The CDR3 has 13 amino acids.

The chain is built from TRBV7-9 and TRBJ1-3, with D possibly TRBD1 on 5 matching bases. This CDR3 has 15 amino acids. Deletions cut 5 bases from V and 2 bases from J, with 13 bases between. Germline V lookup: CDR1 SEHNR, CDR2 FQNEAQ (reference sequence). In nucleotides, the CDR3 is TGTGCCAGCAGCCACGGAAGGGGCACTGGAAACACCATATATTTT. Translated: CASSHGRGTGNTIYF.

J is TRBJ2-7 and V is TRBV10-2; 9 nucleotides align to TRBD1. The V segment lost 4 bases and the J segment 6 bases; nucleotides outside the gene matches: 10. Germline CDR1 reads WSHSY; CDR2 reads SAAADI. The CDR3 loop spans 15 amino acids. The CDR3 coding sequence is TGCGCCAGCAGTGGCCGCCTACAGGGGGCGTTCGAGCAGTACTTC. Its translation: CASSGRLQGAFEQYF.

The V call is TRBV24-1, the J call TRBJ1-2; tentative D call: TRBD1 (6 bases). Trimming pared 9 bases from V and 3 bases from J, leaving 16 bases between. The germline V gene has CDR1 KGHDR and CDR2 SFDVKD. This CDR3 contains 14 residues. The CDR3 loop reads CATSAGGLHYGYTF. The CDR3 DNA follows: TGTGCCACCTCCGCGGGGGGGCTGCACTATGGCTACACCTTC.

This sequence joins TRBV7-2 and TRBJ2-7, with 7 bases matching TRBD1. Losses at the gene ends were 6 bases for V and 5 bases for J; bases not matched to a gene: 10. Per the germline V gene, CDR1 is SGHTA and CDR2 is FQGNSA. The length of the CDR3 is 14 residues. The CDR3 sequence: CASSLRQGENEQYF. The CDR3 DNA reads TGTGCCAGCAGTCTACGACAGGGAGAAAACGAGCAGTACTTC.

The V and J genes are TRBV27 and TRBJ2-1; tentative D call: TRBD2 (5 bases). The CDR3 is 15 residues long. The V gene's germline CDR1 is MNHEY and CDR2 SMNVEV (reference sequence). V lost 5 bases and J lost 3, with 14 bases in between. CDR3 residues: CASSGASGYYNEQFF. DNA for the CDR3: TGTGCCAGCAGTGGAGCCAGCGGTTACTACAATGAGCAGTTCTTC.

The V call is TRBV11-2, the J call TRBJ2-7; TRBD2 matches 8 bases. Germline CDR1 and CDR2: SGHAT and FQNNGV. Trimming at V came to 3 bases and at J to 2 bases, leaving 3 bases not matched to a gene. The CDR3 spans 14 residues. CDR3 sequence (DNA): TGTGCCAGCAGCTTCAGCGGGAGACCCTACGAGCAGTACTTC. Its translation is CASSFSGRPYEQYF.

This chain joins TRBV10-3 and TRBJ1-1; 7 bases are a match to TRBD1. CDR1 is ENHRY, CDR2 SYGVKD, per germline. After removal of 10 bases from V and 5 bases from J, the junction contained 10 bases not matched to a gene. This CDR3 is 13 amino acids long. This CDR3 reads CATETGASTEAFF. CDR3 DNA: TGTGCCACAGAAACAGGGGCATCGACTGAAGCTTTCTTT.